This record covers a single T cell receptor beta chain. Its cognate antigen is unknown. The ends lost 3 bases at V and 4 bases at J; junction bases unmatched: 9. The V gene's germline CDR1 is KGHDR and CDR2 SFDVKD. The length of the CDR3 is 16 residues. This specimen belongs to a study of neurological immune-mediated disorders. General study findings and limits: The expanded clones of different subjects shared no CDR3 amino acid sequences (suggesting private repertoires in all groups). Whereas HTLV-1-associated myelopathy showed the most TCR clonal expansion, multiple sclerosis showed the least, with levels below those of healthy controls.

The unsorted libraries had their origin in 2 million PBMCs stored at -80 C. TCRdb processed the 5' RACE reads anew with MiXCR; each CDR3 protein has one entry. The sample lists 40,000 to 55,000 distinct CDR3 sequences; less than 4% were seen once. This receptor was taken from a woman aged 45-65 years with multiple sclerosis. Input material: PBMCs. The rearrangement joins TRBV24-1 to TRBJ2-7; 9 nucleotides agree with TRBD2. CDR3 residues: CATSDPSAGGKYEQYF. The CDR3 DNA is TGTGCCACCAGTGATCCCTCCGCGGGAGGGAAGTACGAGCAGTACTTC.